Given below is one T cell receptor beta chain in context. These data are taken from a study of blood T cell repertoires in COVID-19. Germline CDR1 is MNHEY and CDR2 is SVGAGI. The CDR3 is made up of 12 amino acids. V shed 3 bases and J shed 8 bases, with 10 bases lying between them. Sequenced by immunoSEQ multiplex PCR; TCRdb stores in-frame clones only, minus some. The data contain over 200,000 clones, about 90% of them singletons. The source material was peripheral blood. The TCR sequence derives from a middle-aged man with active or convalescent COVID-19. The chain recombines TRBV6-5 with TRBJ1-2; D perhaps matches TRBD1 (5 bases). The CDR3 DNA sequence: TGTGCCAGCAGTTATGGGGGGTCCGGCTACACCTTC. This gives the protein CASSYGGSGYTF.